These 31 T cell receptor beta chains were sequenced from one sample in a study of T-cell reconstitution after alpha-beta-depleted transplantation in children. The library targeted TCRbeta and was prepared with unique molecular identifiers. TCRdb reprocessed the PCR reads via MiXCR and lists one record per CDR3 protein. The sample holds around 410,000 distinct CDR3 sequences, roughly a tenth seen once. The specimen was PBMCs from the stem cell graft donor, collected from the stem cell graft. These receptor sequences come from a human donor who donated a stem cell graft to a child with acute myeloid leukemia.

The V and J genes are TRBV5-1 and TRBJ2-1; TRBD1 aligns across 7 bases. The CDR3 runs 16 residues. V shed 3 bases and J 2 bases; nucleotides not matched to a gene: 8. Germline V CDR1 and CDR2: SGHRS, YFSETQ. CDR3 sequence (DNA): TGCGCCAGCAGCTCGTTACAGGGGACAACCTACAATGAGCAGTTCTTC. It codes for CASSSLQGTTYNEQFF. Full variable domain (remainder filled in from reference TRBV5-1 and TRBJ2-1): KAGVTQTPRYLIKTRGQQVTLSCSPISGHRSVSWYQQTPGQGLQFLFEYFSETQRNKGNFPGRFSGRQFSNSRSEMNVSTLELGDSALYLCASSSLQGTTYNEQFFGPGTRLTVL.

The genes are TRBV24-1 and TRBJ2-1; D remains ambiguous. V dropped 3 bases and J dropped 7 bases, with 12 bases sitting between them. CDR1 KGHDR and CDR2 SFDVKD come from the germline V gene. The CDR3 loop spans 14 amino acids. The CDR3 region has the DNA TGTGCCACCAGTGATCCCGGACGGATAAATGAGCAGTTCTTC. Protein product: CATSDPGRINEQFF.

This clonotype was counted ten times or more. As DNA, the CDR3 is TGTGCCAGCAGTGTCACCCGCCCGGGACAGCATGTCGATGATACGCAGTATTTT. Translated: CASSVTRPGQHVDDTQYF. The V and J genes are TRBV12-3 or TRBV12-4 and TRBJ2-3, with 7 bases lining up with TRBD1. CDR3 length: 18 amino acids. J lost 6 bases, V lost 5 bases, and 20 bases had no gene match.

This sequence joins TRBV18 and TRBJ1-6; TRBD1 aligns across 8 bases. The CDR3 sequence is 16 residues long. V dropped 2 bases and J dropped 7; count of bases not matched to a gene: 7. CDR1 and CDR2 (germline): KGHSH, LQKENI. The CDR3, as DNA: TGTGCCAGCTCACCAACCGGGACAGGAGGGAATTCACCCCTCCACTTT. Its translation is CASSPTGTGGNSPLHF.

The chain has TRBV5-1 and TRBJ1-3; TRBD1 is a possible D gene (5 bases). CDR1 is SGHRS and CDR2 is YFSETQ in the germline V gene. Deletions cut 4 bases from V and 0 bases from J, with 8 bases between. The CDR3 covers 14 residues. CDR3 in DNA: TGCGCCAGCAGCGACGGGGGCTCTGGAAACACCATATATTTT. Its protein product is CASSDGGSGNTIYF. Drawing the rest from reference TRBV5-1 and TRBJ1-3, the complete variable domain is KAGVTQTPRYLIKTRGQQVTLSCSPISGHRSVSWYQQTPGQGLQFLFEYFSETQRNKGNFPGRFSGRQFSNSRSEMNVSTLELGDSALYLCASSDGGSGNTIYFGEGSWLTVV.

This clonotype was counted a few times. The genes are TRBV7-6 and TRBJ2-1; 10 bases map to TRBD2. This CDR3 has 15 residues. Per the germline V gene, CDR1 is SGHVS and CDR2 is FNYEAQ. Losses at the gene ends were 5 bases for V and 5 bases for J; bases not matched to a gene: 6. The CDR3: CASSPGLANNNEQFF. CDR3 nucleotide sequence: TGTGCCAGCAGCCCGGGACTAGCGAACAACAATGAGCAGTTCTTC.

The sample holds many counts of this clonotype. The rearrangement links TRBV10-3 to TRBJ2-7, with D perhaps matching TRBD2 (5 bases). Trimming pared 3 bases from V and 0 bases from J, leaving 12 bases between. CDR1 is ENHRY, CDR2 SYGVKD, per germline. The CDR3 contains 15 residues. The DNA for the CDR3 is TGTGCCATCAGTGAATGGCTAGCCGACTCCTACGAGCAGTACTTC. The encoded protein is CAISEWLADSYEQYF.

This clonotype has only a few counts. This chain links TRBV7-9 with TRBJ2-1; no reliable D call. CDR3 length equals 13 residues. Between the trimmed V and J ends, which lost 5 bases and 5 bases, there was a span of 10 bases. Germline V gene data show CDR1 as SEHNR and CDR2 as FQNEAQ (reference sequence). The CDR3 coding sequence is TGTGCCAGCAGCCAGTCCCCTGACAATGAGCAGTTCTTC. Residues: CASSQSPDNEQFF.

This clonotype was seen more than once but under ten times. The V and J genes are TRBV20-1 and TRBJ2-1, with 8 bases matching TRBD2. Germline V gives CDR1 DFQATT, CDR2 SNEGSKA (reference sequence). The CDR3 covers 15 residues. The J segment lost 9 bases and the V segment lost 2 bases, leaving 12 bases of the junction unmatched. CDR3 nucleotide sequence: TGCAGTGCTAGACAGGCTAGCGGGCGGGCCGGTGAGCAGTTCTTC. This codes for CSARQASGRAGEQFF.

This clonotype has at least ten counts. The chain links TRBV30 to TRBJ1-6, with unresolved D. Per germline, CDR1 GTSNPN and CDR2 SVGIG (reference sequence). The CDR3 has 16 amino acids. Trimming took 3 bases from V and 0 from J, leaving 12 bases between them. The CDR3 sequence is CAWRGRLSSYNSPLHF. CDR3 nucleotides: TGTGCCTGGAGAGGCAGGTTGAGCTCCTATAATTCACCCCTCCACTTT.

CDR3 nucleotides: TGCAGTGCTTCCGGACAGTTGAGGAATGAGCAGTTCTTC. Encoded protein: CSASGQLRNEQFF. This rearrangement joins TRBV20-1 to TRBJ2-1, with a possible D match to TRBD1 (6 bases). The CDR3 loop spans 13 amino acids. Germline-derived CDR1 and CDR2 are DFQATT and SNEGSKA (reference sequence). V dropped 5 bases and J dropped 7 bases, with 15 bases sitting between them.

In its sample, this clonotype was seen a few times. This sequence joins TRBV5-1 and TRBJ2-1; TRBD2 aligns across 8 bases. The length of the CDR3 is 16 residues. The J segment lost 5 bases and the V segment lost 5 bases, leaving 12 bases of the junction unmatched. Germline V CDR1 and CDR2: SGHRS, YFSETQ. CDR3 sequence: CASRFSVPGGDNEQFF. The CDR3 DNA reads TGCGCCAGCAGATTTTCAGTCCCGGGGGGGGACAATGAGCAGTTCTTC.

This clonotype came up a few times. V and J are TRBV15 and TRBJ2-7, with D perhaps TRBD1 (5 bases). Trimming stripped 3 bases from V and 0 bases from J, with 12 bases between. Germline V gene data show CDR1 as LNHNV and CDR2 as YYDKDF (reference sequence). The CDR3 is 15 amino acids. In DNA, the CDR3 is TGTGCCACCAGCAGCACAGGCCCAAGCTCCTACGAGCAGTACTTC. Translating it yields CATSSTGPSSYEQYF.

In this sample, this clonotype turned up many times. CDR3 residues: CSVITTQGEQYV. CDR3 sequence (DNA): TGCAGCGTTATTACAACACAGGGCGAGCAGTACGTC. The gene calls are TRBV29-1 and TRBJ2-7, with D tentatively TRBD1 (6 bases). Germline V gene data show CDR1 as SQVTM and CDR2 as ANQGSEA. There are 12 residues in the CDR3. V dropped 5 bases and J dropped 6 bases, with 14 bases sitting between them.

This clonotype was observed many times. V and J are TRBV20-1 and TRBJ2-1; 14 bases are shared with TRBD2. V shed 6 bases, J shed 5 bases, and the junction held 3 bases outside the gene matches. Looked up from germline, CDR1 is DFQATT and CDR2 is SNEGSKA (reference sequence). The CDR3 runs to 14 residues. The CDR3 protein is CSARLAGGNNEQFF. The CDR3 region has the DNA TGCAGTGCACGACTAGCGGGAGGGAACAATGAGCAGTTCTTC.

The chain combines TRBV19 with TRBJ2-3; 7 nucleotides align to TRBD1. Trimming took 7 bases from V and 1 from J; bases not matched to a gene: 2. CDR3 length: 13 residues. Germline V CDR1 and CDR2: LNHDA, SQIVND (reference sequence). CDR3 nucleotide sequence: TGTGCCAGTAAAACAGGGGGCACAGATACGCAGTATTTT. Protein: CASKTGGTDTQYF.

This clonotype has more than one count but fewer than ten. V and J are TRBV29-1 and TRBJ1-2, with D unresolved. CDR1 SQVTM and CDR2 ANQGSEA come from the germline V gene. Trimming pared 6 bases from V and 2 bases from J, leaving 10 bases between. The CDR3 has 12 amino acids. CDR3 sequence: CSVGDKNYGYTF. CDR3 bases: TGCAGCGTCGGTGACAAGAACTATGGCTACACCTTC.

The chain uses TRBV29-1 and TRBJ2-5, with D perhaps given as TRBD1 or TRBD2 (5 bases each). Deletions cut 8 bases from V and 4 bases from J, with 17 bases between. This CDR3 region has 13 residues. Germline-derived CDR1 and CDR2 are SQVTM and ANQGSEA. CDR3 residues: CSLRTGAPETQYF. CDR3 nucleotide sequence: TGCAGCCTGAGGACCGGGGCCCCAGAGACCCAGTACTTC.

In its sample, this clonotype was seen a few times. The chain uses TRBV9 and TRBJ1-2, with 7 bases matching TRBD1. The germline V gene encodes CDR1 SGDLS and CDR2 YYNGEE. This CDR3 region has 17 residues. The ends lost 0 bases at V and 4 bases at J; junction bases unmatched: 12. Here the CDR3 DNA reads TGTGCCAGCAGCGTAGCTGAAGCGGACCGGGACAGCTATGGCTACACCTTC. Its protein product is CASSVAEADRDSYGYTF.

CDR3 sequence (DNA): TGCAGCGTTACTCACATGAACACTGAAGCTTTCTTT. It is translated as CSVTHMNTEAFF. V gene TRBV29-1 combines with J gene TRBJ1-1; the D is unclear. The CDR3 sequence is 12 residues long. The germline CDR1 and CDR2 sequences are SQVTM and ANQGSEA. V was trimmed by 5 bases and J by 0 bases, leaving 7 bases between them.

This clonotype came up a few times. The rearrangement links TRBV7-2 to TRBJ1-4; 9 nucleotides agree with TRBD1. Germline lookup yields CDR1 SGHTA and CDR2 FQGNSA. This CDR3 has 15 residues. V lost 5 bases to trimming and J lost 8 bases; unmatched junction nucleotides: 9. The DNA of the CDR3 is TGTGCCAGCAGCGCATACAGGGGGCTAGGCGAAAAACTGTTTTTT. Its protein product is CASSAYRGLGEKLFF.

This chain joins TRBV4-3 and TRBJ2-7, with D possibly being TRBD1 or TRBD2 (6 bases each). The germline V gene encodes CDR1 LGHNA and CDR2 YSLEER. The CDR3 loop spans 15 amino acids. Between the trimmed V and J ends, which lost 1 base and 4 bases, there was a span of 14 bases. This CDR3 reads CASSQVPGASYEQYF. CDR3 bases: TGCGCCAGCAGCCAAGTCCCGGGGGCTTCTTACGAGCAGTACTTC.

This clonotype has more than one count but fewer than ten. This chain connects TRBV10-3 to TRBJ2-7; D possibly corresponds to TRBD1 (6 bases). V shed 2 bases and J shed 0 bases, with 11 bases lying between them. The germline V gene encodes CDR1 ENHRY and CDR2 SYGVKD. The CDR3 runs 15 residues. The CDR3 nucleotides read TGTGCCATCAGTGAGCGCAGGGGTCCCTCCTACGAGCAGTACGTC. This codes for CAISERRGPSYEQYV.

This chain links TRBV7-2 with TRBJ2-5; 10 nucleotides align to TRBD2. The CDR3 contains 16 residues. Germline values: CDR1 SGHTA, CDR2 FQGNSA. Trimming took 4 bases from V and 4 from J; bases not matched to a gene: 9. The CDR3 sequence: CASSWFEREGSETQYF. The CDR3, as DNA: TGTGCCAGCAGCTGGTTTGAGCGGGAGGGTTCAGAGACCCAGTACTTC.

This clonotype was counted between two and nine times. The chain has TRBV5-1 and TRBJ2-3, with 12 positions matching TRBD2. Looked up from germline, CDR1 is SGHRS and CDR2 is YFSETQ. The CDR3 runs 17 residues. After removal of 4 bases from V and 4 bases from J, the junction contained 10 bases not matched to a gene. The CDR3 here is CASSPGLAGSGADTQYF. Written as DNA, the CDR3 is TGCGCCAGCAGCCCAGGACTAGCGGGGTCTGGCGCAGATACGCAGTATTTT.

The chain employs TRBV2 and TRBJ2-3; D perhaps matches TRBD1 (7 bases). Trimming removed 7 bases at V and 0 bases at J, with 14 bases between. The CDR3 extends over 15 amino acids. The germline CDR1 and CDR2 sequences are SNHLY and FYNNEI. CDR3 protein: CASKMTGTSTDTQYF. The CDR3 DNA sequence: TGTGCCAGCAAGATGACAGGGACTAGCACAGATACGCAGTATTTT.

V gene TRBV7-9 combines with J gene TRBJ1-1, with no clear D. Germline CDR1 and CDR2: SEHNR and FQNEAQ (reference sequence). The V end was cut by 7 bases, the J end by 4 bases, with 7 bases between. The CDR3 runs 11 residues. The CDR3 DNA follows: TGTGCCAGCAACCTCGTCACTGAAGCTTTCTTT. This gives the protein CASNLVTEAFF.

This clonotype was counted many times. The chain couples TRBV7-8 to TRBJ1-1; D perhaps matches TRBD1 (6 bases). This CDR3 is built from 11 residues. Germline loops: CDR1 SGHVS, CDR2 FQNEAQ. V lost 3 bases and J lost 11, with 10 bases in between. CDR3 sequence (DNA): TGTGCCAGCAGCTTGCGGGGGGCGGCTTTCTTT. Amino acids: CASSLRGAAFF.

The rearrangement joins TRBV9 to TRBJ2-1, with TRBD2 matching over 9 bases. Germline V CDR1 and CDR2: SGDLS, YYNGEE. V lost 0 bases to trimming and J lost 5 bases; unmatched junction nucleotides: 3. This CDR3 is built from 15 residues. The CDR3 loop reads CASSVGASGDNEQFF. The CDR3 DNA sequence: TGTGCCAGCAGCGTAGGGGCTAGCGGGGACAATGAGCAGTTCTTC.

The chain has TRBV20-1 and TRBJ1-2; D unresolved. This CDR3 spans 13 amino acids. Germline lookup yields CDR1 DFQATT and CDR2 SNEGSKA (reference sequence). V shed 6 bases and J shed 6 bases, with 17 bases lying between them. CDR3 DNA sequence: TGCAGTGCGAAGGAAGCGGGCGGTAATGGCTACACCTTC. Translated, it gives CSAKEAGGNGYTF.

The CDR3 DNA sequence: TGTGCCAGCAGCTTAGACGAGGGTACCCGTGTTCAGTACTTC. Translation gives CASSLDEGTRVQYF. The chain carries TRBV7-9 and TRBJ2-4, with D possibly matching TRBD2 (5 bases). The CDR3 has 14 amino acids. Per the germline V gene, CDR1 is SEHNR and CDR2 is FQNEAQ (reference sequence). Deletions cut 1 base from V and 11 bases from J, with 15 bases between.